Below, 14 T cell receptor beta chains from the same sample are listed, as sequenced in a study of radiation and T cells in renal cell carcinoma. Clones were sequenced by immunoSEQ multiplex PCR, and TCRdb holds only the in-frame ones, with some missing. In the table there are 110,000 to 150,000 clones, around nine tenths of which are singletons. Regarding time point: baseline pretreatment blood. Specified treatment: 15 Gy SBRT to primary tumor, nephrectomy 4 weeks later. This specimen consisted of blood, obtained from a patient whose treatment included radiotherapy and nephrectomy. These TCRs come from a woman in her 50s with renal cell carcinoma.

The V and J genes are TRBV5-5 and TRBJ2-1, with 15 bases fitting TRBD2. V was pared by 2 bases and J by 7 bases, with 7 bases of the junction left unmatched. The CDR3 runs 17 residues. The germline CDR1 and CDR2 sequences are SGHKS and YYEKEE (reference sequence). The CDR3 DNA follows: TGTGCCAGCAGCTTCCTACCGGGACTAGCGGGGGGTAATGAGCAGTTCTTC. Encoded protein: CASSFLPGLAGGNEQFF.

The genes are TRBV5-1 and TRBJ1-2; D possibly corresponds to TRBD1 (5 bases). The CDR3 consists of 14 residues. Between the trimmed V and J ends, which lost 5 bases and 0 bases, there was a span of 11 bases. Germline-derived CDR1 and CDR2 are SGHRS and YFSETQ. CDR3 residues: CASRTVAANYGYTF. DNA of the CDR3: TGCGCCAGCAGGACAGTCGCTGCTAACTATGGCTACACCTTC.

The chain recombines TRBV19 with TRBJ2-5; 9 bases agree with TRBD1. The CDR3 extends over 15 amino acids. V lost 4 bases to trimming and J lost 0 bases; unmatched junction nucleotides: 3. Germline V gene sequence: CDR1 LNHDA, CDR2 SQIVND (reference sequence). CDR3 region: CASSKGTGYQETQYF. The DNA for the CDR3 is TGTGCCAGTAGTAAGGGGACAGGGTACCAAGAGACCCAGTACTTC. The complete variable domain, with remaining parts taken from reference TRBV19 and TRBJ2-5, reads DGGITQSPKYLFRKEGQNVTLSCEQNLNHDAMYWYRQDPGQGLRLIYYSQIVNDFQKGDIAEGYSVSREKKESFPLTVTSAQKNPTAFYLCASSKGTGYQETQYFGPGTRLLVL.

The J gene is TRBJ1-4, the V gene TRBV20-1; unclear D gene. Trimming stripped 8 bases from V and 5 bases from J, with 9 bases between. Germline assignment: CDR1 DFQATT and CDR2 SNEGSKA (reference sequence). This CDR3 contains 11 residues. The CDR3 is CSWELNEKLFF. The CDR3 region has the DNA TGCAGTTGGGAGCTCAATGAAAAACTGTTTTTT.

The CDR3 DNA sequence: TGTGCCAGCAGCTTAGGCAGAAACAATGAGCAGTTCTTC. It translates to CASSLGRNNEQFF. The J gene is TRBJ2-1, the V gene TRBV7-8; D is unclear. Germline CDR1 SGHVS, CDR2 FQNEAQ. V was shortened by 1 base and J by 5 bases, with 6 bases between the two germline ends. This CDR3 spans 13 amino acids.

The chain carries TRBV5-1 and TRBJ1-2; 7 bases line up with TRBD1. Germline V lookup: CDR1 SGHRS, CDR2 YFSETQ. The CDR3 contains 16 residues. J was trimmed by 2 bases and V by 3 bases; bases with no gene match: 10. In DNA form, the CDR3 reads TGCGCCAGCAGCTCGTTGCGGGTCAGGGGGAACTATGGCTACACCTTC. Protein product: CASSSLRVRGNYGYTF.

There are a few counts of this clone. V and J are TRBV19 and TRBJ1-2, with 7 bases matching TRBD1. The CDR3 loop spans 16 amino acids. Germline V gene sequence: CDR1 LNHDA, CDR2 SQIVND (reference sequence). V lost 3 bases, J lost 8 bases, and 15 bases stayed unmatched. DNA of the CDR3: TGTGCCAGTAGTATGGAGCAAGGGGGCAGACAGCGCGGCTACACCTTC. Its translation is CASSMEQGGRQRGYTF.

This chain's CDR3 is CASRSDRGQTGELFF. CDR3 in DNA: TGCGCCAGCAGGAGTGACAGGGGGCAAACCGGGGAGCTGTTTTTT. This chain connects TRBV4-3 to TRBJ2-2, with TRBD1 matching 10 bases. The CDR3 has 15 residues. CDR1 and CDR2 (germline): LGHNA, YSLEER. V gave up 6 bases and J gave up 5 bases; unmatched junction bases: 6.

The V and J genes are TRBV7-4 and TRBJ1-1; D gene unclear. Looked up from germline, CDR1 is SGHVT and CDR2 is SQSDAQ. V was pared by 1 base and J by 8 bases, with 14 bases between. This CDR3 spans 14 amino acids. This CDR3 is CASSLDPGSSEAFF. The CDR3 DNA reads as TGTGCCAGCAGCTTAGACCCGGGATCTTCGGAAGCTTTCTTT. The entire variable domain, with the rest obtained from reference TRBV7-4 and TRBJ1-1, is as follows: GAGVSQSPRYKVAKRGRDVALRCDSISGHVTLYWYRQTLGQGSEVLTYSQSDAQRDKSGRPSGRFSAERPERSVSTLKIQRTEQGDSAVYLCASSLDPGSSEAFFGQGTRLTVV.

The V call is TRBV6-1, the J call TRBJ2-7; D remains ambiguous. CDR3 length: 15 amino acids. V gave up 4 bases and J gave up 0 bases, with 13 bases separating them. Looked up from germline, CDR1 is MNHNS and CDR2 is SASEGT. This chain's CDR3 is CASSGSESPSYEQYF. CDR3 sequence (DNA): TGTGCCAGCAGTGGCAGTGAATCACCCTCCTACGAGCAGTACTTC.

This clone turned up a few times. This chain links TRBV7-2 with TRBJ2-2; D call uncertain. From germline, CDR1 is SGHTA and CDR2 FQGNSA. Trimming cost V 5 bases and J 0 bases, with 13 bases left between them. The CDR3 extends over 16 amino acids. CDR3 coding DNA: TGTGCCAGCAGCCCCTCCCACGGTGCGAACACCGGGGAGCTGTTTTTT. This encodes CASSPSHGANTGELFF.

The V gene is TRBV4-1, the J gene TRBJ2-1; D is possibly TRBD1 (6 bases). V gave up 3 bases and J gave up 5 bases, with 17 bases separating them. CDR3 length equals 16 residues. Germline lookup yields CDR1 MGHRA and CDR2 YSYEKL. The CDR3 region is CASSHPLQGRNNEQFF. CDR3 in DNA: TGCGCCAGCAGCCACCCCCTACAGGGTCGGAACAATGAGCAGTTCTTC.

The V call is TRBV6-1, the J call TRBJ1-6; maybe TRBD1 (5 bases). In germline, CDR1 is MNHNS, CDR2 SASEGT. The CDR3 totals 12 residues. V was cut by 6 bases and J by 14 bases, with 14 bases left in between. The CDR3 coding sequence is TGTGCCAGCAGCGCAGGGTTATCTTCCCTCCACTTT. This encodes CASSAGLSSLHF.

This clone was detected a few times. The genes are TRBV7-3 and TRBJ2-3; D assignment may be TRBD1 or TRBD2 (5 bases each). This CDR3 has 16 amino acids. V lost 2 bases to trimming and J lost 0 bases, with 12 bases between them. CDR1 SGHTA and CDR2 FQGTGA come from the germline V gene. The CDR3 loop reads CASSLLPEGSTDTQYF. The CDR3 bases are TGTGCCAGCAGCTTACTACCCGAGGGGAGCACAGATACGCAGTATTTT.